Listed here are 26 T cell receptor beta chains from one sample, sequenced in a study of T cell changes during pregnancy in multiple sclerosis. Sequencing was performed with immunoSEQ multiplex PCR; in TCRdb, only in-frame clones are kept and a portion is missing. The data contain 75,000 to 90,000 clones, 90% to 95% of them seen just once; the ten biggest clones take up about 3.8%. Here the sequenced sample was PBMCs, taken in the first trimester of pregnancy. The receptors were gathered from a female donor in good health, serving as a control in a pregnancy study. Some clones in this sample may be carry-over from other donors' samples.

The rearrangement uses TRBV5-1 and TRBJ2-7; tentatively, D is TRBD2 (5 bases). V shed 0 bases and J shed 5 bases, with 15 bases lying between them. The CDR3 runs 15 residues. CDR1 is SGHRS and CDR2 is YFSETQ in the germline V gene. Here the CDR3 reads CASSLEGGYVDEQYF. CDR3 nucleotides: TGCGCCAGCAGCTTGGAGGGCGGGTACGTCGACGAGCAGTACTTC.

The V call is TRBV4-2, the J call TRBJ2-3; 9 bases are a match to TRBD2. J gave up 1 base and V 3 bases, and 11 bases lay outside the gene matches. CDR3 length: 18 amino acids. CDR1 and CDR2 from the germline V gene are LGHNA and YNFKEQ. The CDR3 reads CASSQAPHRGGGTDTQYF. The CDR3, as DNA: TGTGCCAGCAGCCAGGCCCCCCACCGCGGGGGGGGCACAGATACGCAGTATTTT.

V is TRBV7-2 and J is TRBJ1-1; D ambiguous. The germline CDR1 and CDR2 sequences are SGHTA and FQGNSA. The CDR3 spans 12 residues. The germline V and J ends were trimmed by 7 bases and 0 bases, with 6 bases remaining between them. The CDR3 nucleotides are TGTGCCAGCACCTCCCTGAACACTGAAGCTTTCTTT. Translating gives CASTSLNTEAFF. Full variable domain (missing parts from reference TRBV7-2 and TRBJ1-1): GAGVSQSPSNKVTEKGKDVELRCDPISGHTALYWYRQSLGQGLEFLIYFQGNSAPDKSGLPSDRFSAERTGGSVSTLTIQRTQQEDSAVYLCASTSLNTEAFFGQGTRLTVV.

The J gene is TRBJ1-2, the V gene TRBV2; a weak D match, TRBD1 (6 bases). The CDR3 is 13 residues long. Germline V gives CDR1 SNHLY, CDR2 FYNNEI. V dropped 3 bases and J dropped 14 bases, with 19 bases sitting between them. In DNA, the CDR3 is TGTGCCAGCAGTGATGGTGCGCAGGGGCGGGGGACCTTC. It translates to CASSDGAQGRGTF.

The chain has TRBV19 and TRBJ2-5, with 8 bases lining up with TRBD1. CDR3 size: 16 residues. Germline V gene lookup returns CDR1 LNHDA and CDR2 SQIVND (reference sequence). The J segment lost 3 bases and the V segment lost 4 bases, leaving 10 bases of the junction unmatched. The CDR3 region is CASSNLPGQEEETQYF. For the CDR3, the DNA is TGTGCCAGTAGTAACCTCCCGGGACAGGAGGAAGAGACCCAGTACTTC.

V is TRBV6-4 and J is TRBJ2-7, with D maybe TRBD2 (5 bases). Trimming shortened V by 5 bases and J by 3 bases, and 14 bases separated the two germline ends. Germline CDR1 and CDR2: MRHNA and SNTAGT. CDR3 length: 14 residues. CDR3 sequence (DNA): TGTGCCAGCAGTCCAGACGGGGAGCACTACGAGCAGTACTTC. This translates into CASSPDGEHYEQYF.

The chain carries TRBV6-5 and TRBJ1-2, with D possibly being TRBD1 (6 bases). Trimming cost V 0 bases and J 4 bases, with 15 bases left between them. CDR1 and CDR2 from the germline V gene are MNHEY and SVGAGI. The CDR3 is 16 amino acids. As DNA, the CDR3 is TGTGCCAGCAGTTACTCGGGGGACACGACCCTCTATGGCTACACCTTC. Protein sequence: CASSYSGDTTLYGYTF.

The genes are TRBV4-3 and TRBJ2-7, with 9 positions matching TRBD1. After removal of 2 bases from V and 3 bases from J, the junction contained 8 bases not matched to a gene. This CDR3 spans 16 amino acids. Germline CDR1 is LGHNA and CDR2 is YSLEER. The CDR3, as DNA: TGCGCCAGCAGCCAACCTACTTGGGACAGGGTCTACGAGCAGTACTTC. Its translation is CASSQPTWDRVYEQYF.

V gene TRBV7-3 combines with J gene TRBJ2-3; D is perhaps TRBD2 (6 bases). Between the trimmed V and J ends, which lost 4 bases and 0 bases, there was a span of 11 bases. CDR1 and CDR2 from the germline V gene are SGHTA and FQGTGA. This CDR3 comprises 15 residues. CDR3 amino acids: CASSWLAGSTDTQYF. The CDR3 DNA reads as TGTGCCAGCAGCTGGTTGGCGGGGAGCACAGATACGCAGTATTTT.

The chain carries TRBV19 and TRBJ2-6; D gene unclear. Per germline, CDR1 LNHDA and CDR2 SQIVND (reference sequence). The CDR3 is made up of 15 amino acids. V shed 5 bases and J shed 0 bases, with 8 bases lying between them. CDR3 loop: CASSVLISGANVLTF. The CDR3 nucleotides read TGTGCCAGTAGTGTACTTATCTCTGGGGCCAACGTCCTGACTTTC.

The genes are TRBV10-3 and TRBJ2-2; D might be TRBD1 (5 bases). Trimming stripped 0 bases from V and 7 bases from J, with 21 bases between. Germline loops: CDR1 ENHRY, CDR2 SYGVKD. The CDR3 totals 18 residues. The chain's CDR3 is CAISESTAAGHTGGELFF. As DNA, the CDR3 is TGTGCCATCAGTGAGTCGACGGCGGCAGGGCATACGGGCGGGGAGCTGTTTTTT.

This sequence joins TRBV7-2 and TRBJ2-2; no clear D gene. The CDR3 totals 17 residues. Germline V gene sequence: CDR1 SGHTA, CDR2 FQGNSA. Between the trimmed V and J ends, which lost 2 bases and 1 base, there was a span of 14 bases. Here the CDR3 reads CASSLSPLRLNTGELFF. Here the CDR3 DNA reads TGTGCCAGCAGCTTAAGCCCTTTGCGATTGAACACCGGGGAGCTGTTTTTT.

The chain recombines TRBV6-5 with TRBJ1-1; TRBD1 matches at 7 bases. Germline loops: CDR1 MNHEY, CDR2 SVGAGI. V was pared by 6 bases and J by 0 bases, with 1 base of the junction left unmatched. CDR3 length: 13 residues. The CDR3 DNA sequence: TGTGCCAGCAGCGGACAGGTGAACACTGAAGCTTTCTTT. Translating it yields CASSGQVNTEAFF.

In the case of this clone: One junction end disagrees with the germline gene, perhaps due to a read error. The chain is built from TRBV7-3 and TRBJ2-2; a possible D gene is TRBD2 (6 bases). Germline loops: CDR1 SGHTA, CDR2 FQGTGA. CDR3 length equals 14 residues. The CDR3 region has the DNA TGTGCCAGCAGCCCGGGCGGGAACCCCGGGGAGCTGTTTTTT. It specifies CASSPGGNPGELFF.

V usage is TRBV5-4 and J usage is TRBJ1-1; D perhaps matches TRBD1 (6 bases). The CDR3 sequence is 15 residues long. Germline values: CDR1 SGHNT, CDR2 YYREEE (reference sequence). Trimming cost V 3 bases and J 7 bases, with 19 bases left between them. CDR3 bases: TGTGCCAGCAGCTCCGGATCCAACAGGGTCGTTGAAGCTTTCTTT. It encodes CASSSGSNRVVEAFF.

The V and J genes are TRBV4-1 and TRBJ2-5, with 8 bases identical to TRBD1. The length of the CDR3 is 14 residues. Germline V CDR1 and CDR2: MGHRA, YSYEKL. V was pared by 4 bases and J by 3 bases, with 4 bases of the junction left unmatched. This chain's CDR3 is CASSPGQGKETQYF. The CDR3 DNA follows: TGCGCCAGCAGCCCCGGACAGGGAAAAGAGACCCAGTACTTC.

The V and J genes are TRBV28 and TRBJ1-2, with D hard to call. CDR1 and CDR2 (germline): MDHEN, SYDVKM. This CDR3 spans 13 amino acids. Deletions cut 5 bases from V and 0 bases from J, with 7 bases between. The CDR3, as DNA: TGTGCCAGCAGTCCTACAGCTAACTATGGCTACACCTTC. This translates into CASSPTANYGYTF.

The gene calls are TRBV7-3 and TRBJ2-3; perhaps TRBD2 as D (6 bases). CDR3 length: 16 residues. V shed 4 bases and J shed 2 bases, with 16 bases lying between them. CDR1 SGHTA and CDR2 FQGTGA come from the germline V gene. DNA of the CDR3: TGTGCCAGCAGCTCCAGAAGCGCGGGGACCACAGATACGCAGTATTTT. This encodes CASSSRSAGTTDTQYF.

The genes are TRBV10-3 and TRBJ2-1; a weak D match, TRBD2 (5 bases). CDR1 ENHRY and CDR2 SYGVKD come from the germline V gene. The CDR3 totals 12 residues. V lost 8 bases, J lost 7 bases, and 12 bases lay in between. The CDR3 DNA sequence: TGTGCCATCCAAGCCTCGGGGAATGAGCAGTTCTTC. Translating gives CAIQASGNEQFF.

The gene calls are TRBV11-3 and TRBJ2-7, with 7 bases matching TRBD1. The germline gives CDR1 SGHNT, CDR2 YENEEA. Trimming at V came to 4 bases and at J to 5 bases, leaving 8 bases not matched to a gene. This CDR3 spans 14 amino acids. The CDR3 here is CASSSYSQGNEQYF. The CDR3 DNA reads as TGTGCCAGCAGCTCATACTCACAGGGGAACGAGCAGTACTTC.

This chain joins TRBV7-3 and TRBJ1-2; 9 positions match TRBD1. This CDR3 contains 16 residues. Per the germline V gene, CDR1 is SGHTA and CDR2 is FQGTGA. V lost 0 bases and J lost 4; bases outside the gene matches: 6. CDR3 region: CASSLTEDRGTYGYTF. Written as DNA, the CDR3 is TGTGCCAGCAGCTTAACGGAAGACAGGGGGACCTATGGCTACACCTTC.

This sequence joins TRBV11-2 and TRBJ1-1; D might be TRBD1 (6 bases). CDR1 is SGHAT and CDR2 is FQNNGV in the germline V gene. The CDR3 totals 17 residues. Trimming cost V 5 bases and J 0 bases, with 19 bases left between them. The CDR3, as DNA: TGTGCCAGCAGCGGGCTCTACAGGGACCCGCTGAACACTGAAGCTTTCTTT. Protein product: CASSGLYRDPLNTEAFF.

The CDR3 loop reads CASSWDRDTEAFF. The CDR3 DNA is TGTGCCAGCAGTTGGGACAGGGACACTGAAGCTTTCTTT. The rearrangement joins TRBV6-6 to TRBJ1-1; 9 bases fit TRBD1. From germline, CDR1 is MNHNY and CDR2 SVGAGI (reference sequence). V lost 4 bases and J lost 3; bases outside the gene matches: 0. This CDR3 is 13 amino acids long.

DNA for the CDR3: TGCGCCAGCAGCCAAATAAGACAGGGAAGGGTCAATGAGCAGTTCTTC. Amino acids: CASSQIRQGRVNEQFF. The gene calls are TRBV4-1 and TRBJ2-1; 7 nucleotides align to TRBD1. The germline V gene has CDR1 MGHRA and CDR2 YSYEKL. V trimming: 2 bases; J trimming: 6 bases; junction bases outside the gene matches: 10. The CDR3 is 16 amino acids.

The table lists this clone with a count of one. The V and J genes are TRBV19 and TRBJ2-7; D is possibly TRBD1 (6 bases). Germline CDR1 and CDR2: LNHDA and SQIVND (reference sequence). This CDR3 region has 12 residues. The V gene lost 10 bases and the J gene lost 3 bases, with 13 bases spanning the gap. CDR3: CATGQSNYEQYF. The CDR3 DNA is TGTGCCACAGGACAGAGCAACTACGAGCAGTACTTC.

This clone has just a few counts. This chain links TRBV7-2 with TRBJ1-6; 8 bases match TRBD1. The CDR3 loop spans 15 amino acids. After removal of 1 base from V and 5 bases from J, the junction contained 1 base not matched to a gene. Germline assignment: CDR1 SGHTA and CDR2 FQGNSA. The CDR3 DNA is TGTGCCAGCAGCTTAGGACAGGGGCATAATTCACCCCTCCACTTT. It encodes CASSLGQGHNSPLHF.